The 22 T cell receptor beta chains below were found in one sample sequenced in a study of blood T cell repertoires in COVID-19. The method was immunoSEQ multiplex PCR; TCRdb's version includes in-frame clones alone and lacks a portion of them. Of fewer than 120,000 clones in the sample, approximately 90% were seen once. The sample taken for sequencing was peripheral blood. Source of these receptors: a human donor in a cohort sampled during active COVID-19.

The CDR3 DNA is TGTGCCAGCAGCTCCGCCGGGTCCCCCAGGAGGAATCAGCCCCAGCATTTT. Translating gives CASSSAGSPRRNQPQHF. The V gene is TRBV7-2, the J gene TRBJ1-5, with D unclear. The V and J ends lost 4 bases and 4 bases respectively, with 20 bases between them. The CDR3 totals 17 residues. Germline CDR1 reads SGHTA; CDR2 reads FQGNSA.

This chain connects TRBV5-1 to TRBJ2-3; 9 bases match TRBD2. The CDR3 runs 18 residues. J lost 0 bases, V lost 4 bases, and 12 bases had no gene match. CDR1 and CDR2 (germline): SGHRS, YFSETQ. The CDR3 spells CASSTLAGNPSSTDTQYF. The CDR3 DNA follows: TGCGCCAGCAGCACTCTAGCGGGGAACCCTTCTAGCACAGATACGCAGTATTTT.

CDR3 loop: CASSLDPKGLDSVNYEQYF. The CDR3 DNA is TGTGCCAGCAGCTTAGATCCGAAGGGCCTGGACAGTGTGAACTACGAGCAGTACTTC. This rearrangement joins TRBV7-8 to TRBJ2-7; D might be TRBD1 (6 bases). This CDR3 spans 19 amino acids. The germline V gene has CDR1 SGHVS and CDR2 FQNEAQ. Trimming pared 1 base from V and 3 bases from J, leaving 25 bases between.

The chain couples TRBV24-1 to TRBJ1-6, with TRBD1 as a possible D gene (6 bases). V lost 9 bases and J lost 5, with 13 bases in between. CDR1 is KGHDR and CDR2 is SFDVKD in the germline V gene. This CDR3 has 14 amino acids. This chain's CDR3 is CATQADRDNSPLHF. As DNA, the CDR3 is TGTGCCACCCAGGCGGACAGAGATAATTCACCCCTCCACTTT.

This sequence joins TRBV7-2 and TRBJ2-5; no definite D call. In germline, CDR1 is SGHTA, CDR2 FQGNSA. This CDR3 region has 13 residues. The V end lost 4 bases, the J end lost 4 bases, and 10 bases lay between the germline ends. The CDR3 sequence: CASSSSPGETQYF. CDR3 nucleotide sequence: TGTGCCAGCAGCTCCAGTCCAGGAGAGACCCAGTACTTC.

This sequence joins TRBV5-1 and TRBJ2-5, with TRBD2 identical over 13 bases. J gave up 6 bases and V 1 base, and 6 bases lay outside the gene matches. The CDR3 is made up of 16 amino acids. Per the germline V gene, CDR1 is SGHRS and CDR2 is YFSETQ. CDR3 loop: CASSLRTSGSGKTQYF. The CDR3 nucleotides read TGCGCCAGCAGCTTGAGGACTAGCGGGAGCGGAAAGACCCAGTACTTC.

The rearrangement joins TRBV5-5 to TRBJ2-7; 8 bases match TRBD1. Germline CDR1 and CDR2: SGHKS and YYEKEE (reference sequence). V was clipped by 4 bases and J by 0 bases; unmatched bases: 6. This CDR3 region has 15 residues. In nucleotides, the CDR3 is TGTGCCAGCAGCCGGGACAGGCTTAGCTCCTACGAGCAGTACTTC. It specifies CASSRDRLSSYEQYF.

V usage is TRBV11-3 and J usage is TRBJ2-2, with D unresolved. The CDR3 sequence is 17 residues long. In germline, CDR1 is SGHNT, CDR2 YENEEA. V lost 5 bases and J lost 0, with 16 bases in between. The CDR3 coding sequence is TGTGCCAGCAGCCCGAACCTTTTGGCTGCGAACACCGGGGAGCTGTTTTTT. Translation gives CASSPNLLAANTGELFF.

The gene calls are TRBV29-1 and TRBJ2-3; D might be TRBD1 (6 bases). There are 13 residues in the CDR3. V lost 2 bases, J lost 8 bases, and 14 bases lay in between. CDR1 is SQVTM and CDR2 is ANQGSEA in the germline V gene. CDR3 in amino acids: CSVELGGPGTQYF. The CDR3 DNA reads TGCAGCGTTGAACTTGGGGGCCCTGGTACGCAGTATTTT.

This chain connects TRBV6-2 or TRBV6-3 to TRBJ1-5, with D hard to call. This CDR3 region has 16 residues. The germline V and J ends were trimmed by 0 bases and 4 bases, with 13 bases remaining between them. Germline V lookup: CDR1 MNHEY, CDR2 SVGEGT. The CDR3 loop is CASSYSDGSYNQPQHF. DNA of the CDR3: TGTGCCAGCAGTTACTCCGACGGGTCTTATAATCAGCCCCAGCATTTT.

The chain recombines TRBV15 with TRBJ1-4; D is perhaps TRBD1 (5 bases). The CDR3 has 15 amino acids. The germline V gene encodes CDR1 LNHNV and CDR2 YYDKDF (reference sequence). Trimming took off 4 bases at V and 12 bases at J, with 21 bases between the two ends. CDR3 DNA sequence: TGTGCCACCAGCACCGGCGGGACCGAGGTATTTGAACTGTTTTTT. Residues: CATSTGGTEVFELFF.

This chain joins TRBV3-1 (or the pseudogene TRBV3-2) and TRBJ2-1; maybe TRBD2 (5 bases). V lost 8 bases and J 10 bases, leaving 9 bases between the germline ends. CDR3 size: 10 residues. The germline CDR1 and CDR2 sequences are LGHDT and YNNKEL (reference sequence). The CDR3 nucleotides read TGTGCCAGCGGAACGGGGGAGCAGTTCTTC. Amino acid sequence: CASGTGEQFF.

V and J are TRBV10-2 and TRBJ2-3; TRBD1 is a possible D gene (6 bases). Germline CDR1 WSHSY, CDR2 SAAADI. The CDR3 totals 15 residues. V was pared by 6 bases and J by 2 bases, with 15 bases between. CDR3 amino acids: CASRVDRTSTDTQYF. In DNA, the CDR3 is TGCGCCAGCAGAGTAGACAGGACTTCCACAGATACGCAGTATTTT.

V and J are TRBV6-2 or TRBV6-3 and TRBJ2-7, with 7 bases identical to TRBD2. The V gene end was trimmed by 0 bases and the J gene end by 2 bases; junction bases not matched to a gene: 7. The CDR3 consists of 16 residues. Per germline, CDR1 MNHEY and CDR2 SVGEGT. CDR3 in amino acids: CASSYSRGDTTYEQYF. The CDR3 DNA is TGTGCCAGCAGTTACTCACGGGGGGATACCACCTACGAGCAGTACTTC.

V and J are TRBV7-2 and TRBJ2-1, with TRBD2 identical over 9 bases. CDR3 length: 15 amino acids. Germline CDR1 reads SGHTA; CDR2 reads FQGNSA. The ends lost 5 bases at V and 6 bases at J; junction bases unmatched: 8. The DNA of the CDR3 is TGTGCCAGCAGCCCCGGGACTAGCTTTGTCAATGAGCAGTTCTTC. The encoded protein is CASSPGTSFVNEQFF.

The rearrangement uses TRBV7-2 and TRBJ1-1; TRBD1 aligns across 7 bases. The CDR3 spans 14 residues. CDR1 is SGHTA, CDR2 FQGNSA, per germline. V lost 5 bases to trimming and J lost 4 bases; unmatched junction nucleotides: 7. CDR3 nucleotides: TGTGCCAGCAGCGCGGGACAGTCGAGCACTGAAGCTTTCTTT. It translates to CASSAGQSSTEAFF.

The chain joins TRBV5-4 to TRBJ2-2; 8 bases map to TRBD2. The CDR3 is made up of 15 amino acids. The germline V gene has CDR1 SGHNT and CDR2 YYREEE (reference sequence). V dropped 2 bases and J dropped 6; count of bases not matched to a gene: 6. The CDR3 spells CASSFGTSGPGELFF. DNA for the CDR3: TGTGCCAGCAGCTTTGGGACTAGTGGCCCCGGGGAGCTGTTTTTT. Full variable domain (rest looked up from reference TRBV5-4 and TRBJ2-2): ETGVTQSPTHLIKTRGQQVTLRCSSQSGHNTVSWYQQALGQGPQFIFQYYREEENGRGNFPPRFSGLQFPNYSSELNVNALELDDSALYLCASSFGTSGPGELFFGEGSRLTVL.

The chain uses TRBV29-1 and TRBJ1-1, with D uncertain. The CDR3 runs to 13 residues. CDR1 is SQVTM, CDR2 ANQGSEA, per germline. Between the trimmed V and J ends, which lost 3 bases and 4 bases, there was a span of 12 bases. Here the CDR3 reads CSVEYRLVTEAFF. DNA of the CDR3: TGCAGCGTTGAGTACAGATTAGTCACTGAAGCTTTCTTT.

The chain carries TRBV5-1 and TRBJ2-1, with 11 bases that match TRBD2. The germline CDR1 and CDR2 sequences are SGHRS and YFSETQ. The CDR3 contains 16 residues. With V trimmed by 0 bases and J by 8 bases, 7 bases remained unmatched. The CDR3 loop reads CASSLAELAGVDEQFF. Written as DNA, the CDR3 is TGCGCCAGCAGCTTGGCCGAACTAGCGGGAGTCGATGAGCAGTTCTTC.

This clone was seen just once. V usage is TRBV18 and J usage is TRBJ1-5, with D tentatively TRBD1 (6 bases). This CDR3 has 14 amino acids. V was cut by 3 bases and J by 6 bases, with 12 bases left in between. CDR1 is KGHSH and CDR2 is LQKENI in the germline V gene. The CDR3 reads CASSPDRKGQPQHF. The CDR3 coding sequence is TGTGCCAGCTCACCCGACAGGAAGGGTCAGCCCCAGCATTTT.

The V gene is TRBV10-3, the J gene TRBJ1-4; TRBD1 matches at 8 bases. Germline V gives CDR1 ENHRY, CDR2 SYGVKD. After removal of 6 bases from V and 0 bases from J, the junction contained 12 bases not matched to a gene. There are 18 residues in the CDR3. CDR3 nucleotides: TGTGCCATCAGGAGGGGGACAGGAGACACCACAACTAATGAAAAACTGTTTTTT. Encoded protein: CAIRRGTGDTTTNEKLFF.

The chain recombines TRBV27 with TRBJ2-1; 8 nucleotides match TRBD2. The CDR3 consists of 14 residues. After removal of 5 bases from V and 2 bases from J, the junction contained 2 bases not matched to a gene. The germline gives CDR1 MNHEY, CDR2 SMNVEV (reference sequence). The CDR3 DNA sequence: TGTGCCAGCAGTGGGCGGGAGGCCTACAATGAGCAGTTCTTC. This gives the protein CASSGREAYNEQFF.